Included here is one TCR beta chain sequence, with context. This record belongs to a study of blood T cell repertoires in COVID-19. Study-wide background: COVID-19 samples from acute and convalescent phases originated in the United States, Italy and Spain. Sample material is recorded as cDNA or gDNA derived from T cells, B-cell-depleted T cells, or PBMCs.

Methods used by the authors: Researchers report that nucleated cell counts were estimated from reference gene primer amplification. Method: immunoSEQ multiplex PCR; TCRdb's copy keeps in-frame clones and lacks some. The V and J calls and clone size come from that table; D and trimming were worked out from the DNA. The sample holds around 68,000 clones, around 86% seen once. The receptor was derived from a man aged 40-49 years with COVID-19, enrolled during active disease. Sequenced: peripheral blood.

The CDR3 reads CASSYGTSVYNEQFF. The CDR3 DNA reads TGTGCCAGCAGTTACGGGACTAGCGTCTACAATGAGCAGTTCTTC. The chain combines TRBV6-5 with TRBJ2-1, with 10 bases matching TRBD2. Germline values: CDR1 MNHEY, CDR2 SVGAGI. V lost 2 bases, J lost 3 bases, and 1 base stayed unmatched. This CDR3 spans 15 amino acids.